This TCR beta chain was identified in a study of shared clonotypes between healthy human individuals. V lost 0 bases and J 7 bases, leaving 13 bases between the germline ends. The germline V gene has CDR1 LGHNA and CDR2 YNFKEQ. The CDR3 is 14 residues long. Naive CD8 cells comprised CD45RO-negative, CCR7-positively selected cells, excluding terminally differentiated effector memory CD45RA+ cells. Study findings and constraints: Four donors had 4% to 6.5% of their naive CD4 clonotypes in common.

Deep-level settings were used for running the assay. TCRdb keeps only in-frame clones here, not all; method: immunoSEQ multiplex PCR. The sample consists of 650,000 to 800,000 clones, 92% of them appearing once. Regarding this clone: What it recognizes is unknown.

The sequenced sample consisted of naive CD8+ T cells sorted from blood. The sequence came from a man aged 25 to 45 in good health. This chain connects TRBV4-2 to TRBJ2-7; D is unclear. CDR3 amino acids: CASSQEWRNQEQYF. The CDR3 DNA sequence: TGTGCCAGCAGCCAAGAATGGCGGAACCAGGAGCAGTACTTC.